This T cell receptor (beta chain) was observed in a study of T cells after yellow fever vaccination. As for the study in general: Each low-cell-number fraction was prepared by means of SMART-Seq v4 Ultra Low Input.

The CDR3 contains 15 residues. Germline V CDR1 and CDR2: SGHKS, YYEKEE (reference sequence). Between the trimmed V and J ends, which lost 0 bases and 3 bases, there was a span of 10 bases. Of note for this clonotype: What it binds is unknown.

Findings and caveats of the study: Post-booster repertoires contained most primary-vaccination clones again (roughly 96% CD4, 85% to 90% CD8). It was the secondary response that reached its peak faster, day 5 versus 15, but it was weaker.

Template switching by 5'RACE produced TCR cDNA, adding a universal primer site and UMIs. TCRdb ran MiXCR on the 5' RACE reads and lists one entry per CDR3 protein. Found here are under 100,000 distinct CDR3 sequences, less than 6% of them singletons; the top ten hold over 40%. This chain connects TRBV5-5 to TRBJ2-1; D is possibly TRBD1 or TRBD2 (5 bases each). The starting material was CD8+ T cells sorted from PBMCs, obtained 10 days after the yellow fever booster vaccination. This receptor was taken from a man aged 18 to 30 who received the YFV17D yellow fever vaccine. This chain's CDR3 is CASSLGGNLYNEQFF. The CDR3 nucleotides read TGTGCCAGCAGCTTGGGGGGGAACCTCTACAATGAGCAGTTCTTC. The full variable domain, with the rest looked up from reference TRBV5-5 and TRBJ2-1, is DAGVTQSPTHLIKTRGQQVTLRCSPISGHKSVSWYQQVLGQGPQFIFQYYEKEERGRGNFPDRFSARQFPNYSSELNVNALLLGDSALYLCASSLGGNLYNEQFFGPGTRLTVL.